A single sample is the source of the 12 T cell receptor beta chains below, sequenced in a study of blood T cell repertoires in COVID-19. This table comes from immunoSEQ multiplex PCR, and its TCRdb copy is limited to in-frame clones, with some not included. The top ten clones hold approximately 3.5% of a sample with approximately 200,000 clones, roughly 88% of them seen once. Sequenced sample: PBMCs or T cells enriched from blood (not recorded which). The receptors come from a woman in her 30s who had been exposed to COVID-19.

The V gene is TRBV9, the J gene TRBJ2-7, with D perhaps TRBD1 (6 bases). Germline values: CDR1 SGDLS, CDR2 YYNGEE. This CDR3 contains 14 residues. V lost 2 bases and J 0 bases, leaving 9 bases between the germline ends. The CDR3 protein is CASSVGQTSYEQYF. The CDR3 bases are TGTGCCAGCAGCGTTGGACAGACCTCCTACGAGCAGTACTTC. Full variable domain (missing parts from reference TRBV9 and TRBJ2-7): DSGVTQTPKHLITATGQRVTLRCSPRSGDLSVYWYQQSLDQGLQFLIQYYNGEERAKGNILERFSAQQFPDLHSELNLSSLELGDSALYFCASSVGQTSYEQYFGPGTRLTVT.

The chain is built from TRBV4-2 and TRBJ1-3; 9 bases are a match to TRBD1. In germline, CDR1 is LGHNA, CDR2 YNFKEQ. The CDR3 has 19 amino acids. The V segment lost 3 bases and the J segment 4 bases; nucleotides outside the gene matches: 16. The CDR3: CASSQRDSDRGKTGNTIYF. DNA for the CDR3: TGTGCCAGCAGCCAGCGGGACTCGGACAGGGGAAAAACAGGAAACACCATATATTTT.

The rearrangement uses TRBV6-6 and TRBJ2-7; 10 nucleotides match TRBD2. This CDR3 comprises 16 residues. Per germline, CDR1 MNHNY and CDR2 SVGAGI (reference sequence). Germline trimming cut 6 bases from V and 2 bases from J; bases unmatched to any gene: 10. The CDR3 region is CASSLRLAGSTYEQYF. The CDR3 DNA is TGTGCCAGCAGCCTCCGACTAGCGGGTTCAACCTACGAGCAGTACTTC.

This chain connects TRBV28 to TRBJ2-1, with D possibly matching TRBD2 (6 bases). Looked up from germline, CDR1 is MDHEN and CDR2 is SYDVKM. The CDR3 consists of 14 residues. Trimming shortened V by 6 bases and J by 8 bases, and 17 bases separated the two germline ends. The CDR3 DNA follows: TGTGCCAGCAGCCCCGGCGGGACGCTGGATGAGCAGTTCTTC. Amino acids: CASSPGGTLDEQFF.

The V and J genes are TRBV4-1 and TRBJ2-7; weak D call: TRBD2 (5 bases). The germline gives CDR1 MGHRA, CDR2 YSYEKL. This CDR3 has 14 residues. V dropped 0 bases and J dropped 5 bases, with 11 bases sitting between them. CDR3 in DNA: TGCGCCAGCAGCCAAGAATCACTAGATGACGAGCAGTACTTC. It yields the protein CASSQESLDDEQYF.

This chain joins TRBV3-1 (or the pseudogene TRBV3-2) and TRBJ1-4, with TRBD1 as a possible D gene (6 bases). Germline V gives CDR1 LGHDT, CDR2 YNNKEL (reference sequence). This CDR3 spans 16 amino acids. Trimming took off 4 bases at V and 7 bases at J, with 19 bases between the two ends. CDR3 nucleotide sequence: TGTGCCAGCAGCCTCAATACGGGGGGCGAAGTTGAAAAACTGTTTTTT. Its translation: CASSLNTGGEVEKLFF.

The rearrangement links TRBV5-1 to TRBJ2-2; a weak D match, TRBD1 (5 bases). Trimming removed 0 bases at V and 0 bases at J, with 12 bases between. CDR3 size: 17 residues. CDR1 and CDR2 from the germline V gene are SGHRS and YFSETQ. This chain's CDR3 is CASSLGVTVTNTGELFF. The CDR3 nucleotides are TGCGCCAGCAGCTTGGGGGTGACAGTTACGAACACCGGGGAGCTGTTTTTT.

The chain employs TRBV19 and TRBJ1-1, with D uncertain. V lost 4 bases and J 1 base, leaving 13 bases between the germline ends. The CDR3 is 15 amino acids. Germline CDR1 is LNHDA and CDR2 is SQIVND (reference sequence). This CDR3 is CASSRSLRRNTEAFF. The CDR3 bases are TGTGCCAGTAGTAGATCCTTGAGGCGGAACACTGAAGCTTTCTTT.

The gene calls are TRBV19 and TRBJ2-2, with D possibly being TRBD1 (6 bases). This CDR3 is built from 17 residues. The germline V and J ends were trimmed by 1 base and 2 bases, with 14 bases remaining between them. The germline gives CDR1 LNHDA, CDR2 SQIVND (reference sequence). The CDR3 here is CASSIGAQGRNTGELFF. CDR3 sequence (DNA): TGTGCCAGTAGTATAGGAGCCCAGGGGCGCAACACCGGGGAGCTGTTTTTT.

This rearrangement joins TRBV28 to TRBJ2-3, with TRBD2 identical over 16 bases. The J segment lost 3 bases and the V segment lost 1 base, leaving 10 bases of the junction unmatched. Germline assignment: CDR1 MDHEN and CDR2 SYDVKM. The CDR3 consists of 20 residues. The CDR3 is CASSLFVGTSGRADTDTQYF. Written as DNA, the CDR3 is TGTGCCAGCAGTTTATTTGTCGGGACTAGCGGGAGGGCCGATACAGATACGCAGTATTTT.

The CDR3 nucleotides are TGTGCCAGGCCCCCTGCGGGGAACTCCTACGAGCAGTACTTC. It encodes CARPPAGNSYEQYF. V usage is TRBV19 and J usage is TRBJ2-7; possible D gene TRBD2, 6 bases. The CDR3 has 14 amino acids. CDR1 is LNHDA, CDR2 SQIVND, per germline (reference sequence). The V gene lost 9 bases and the J gene lost 0 bases, with 15 bases spanning the gap.

The V gene is TRBV7-9, the J gene TRBJ2-7; 9 positions match TRBD2. Germline V gene sequence: CDR1 SEHNR, CDR2 FQNEAQ (reference sequence). V shed 4 bases, J shed 4 bases, and the junction held 5 bases outside the gene matches. This CDR3 contains 14 residues. In nucleotides, the CDR3 is TGTGCCAGCAGCTCTAGCGGGATTGGTTACGAGCAGTACTTC. Translating it yields CASSSSGIGYEQYF. The variable domain in full, completed from reference TRBV7-9 and TRBJ2-7, reads DTGVSQNPRHKITKRGQNVTFRCDPISEHNRLYWYRQTLGQGPEFLTYFQNEAQLEKSRLLSDRFSAERPKGSFSTLEIQRTEQGDSAMYLCASSSSGIGYEQYFGPGTRLTVT.